What follows are 27 T cell receptor beta chains derived from one specimen sequenced in a study of blood T cells in healthy people across ages. The authors ran a second PCR of about 7 to 12 cycles using a sample-barcoded 5' primer and a J-beta primer mix. TCRdb re-called the 5' RACE reads through MiXCR, storing one row per CDR3 protein. The sample lists some 1.8 million distinct CDR3 sequences, around 40% seen once, with roughly 23% in the top ten. Sequenced input: blood. Source of these receptors: a human donor in good health.

This clonotype has more than one count but fewer than ten. J is TRBJ1-1 and V is TRBV6-2 or TRBV6-3, with TRBD1 identical over 8 bases. The V and J ends lost 5 bases and 3 bases, in that order; junction bases with no gene match: 8. The CDR3 length is 15 residues. Germline CDR1 and CDR2: MNHEY and SVGEGT. The CDR3 here is CASSDFDRGYTEAFF. The CDR3 DNA reads as TGTGCCAGCAGTGACTTCGACAGGGGTTACACTGAAGCTTTCTTT.

The chain is built from TRBV4-3 and TRBJ2-5; TRBD1 or TRBD2 may be the D gene (5 bases each). This CDR3 spans 15 amino acids. Germline loops: CDR1 LGHNA, CDR2 YSLEER. The V gene lost 0 bases and the J gene lost 5 bases, with 13 bases spanning the gap. In DNA form, the CDR3 reads TGCGCCAGCAGCCAAGAAAGGTGGGGCGGGGAGACCCAGTACTTC. It encodes CASSQERWGGETQYF.

The CDR3 bases are TGTGCCACCAGTGATTTAGGGGACGGAGGAAACACCATATATTTT. This gives the protein CATSDLGDGGNTIYF. The chain joins TRBV24-1 to TRBJ1-3; tentative D call: TRBD1 (5 bases). V was clipped by 1 base and J by 4 bases, with 10 bases between them. This CDR3 is built from 15 residues. Germline CDR1 reads KGHDR; CDR2 reads SFDVKD.

A note on this clonotype: At one boundary the junction diverges from the germline segment, which might be a read error. V and J are TRBV29-1 and TRBJ1-2; the D gene is possibly TRBD1 (6 bases). CDR1 is SQVTM and CDR2 is ANQGSEA in the germline V gene. The CDR3 is made up of 11 amino acids. The CDR3 loop reads CSATGTDGYTF. CDR3 coding DNA: TGCAGCGCTACAGGGACGGATGGTTACACCTTC. The variable domain in full, completed from reference TRBV29-1 and TRBJ1-2, reads SAVISQKPSRDICQRGTSLTIQCQVDSQVTMMFWYRQQPGQSLTLIATANQGSEATYESGFVIDKFPISRPNLTFSTLTVSNMSPEDSSIYLCSATGTDGYTFGSGTRLTVV.

This clonotype was detected a few times. The rearrangement links TRBV29-1 to TRBJ2-1; TRBD1 matches at 9 bases. In germline, CDR1 is SQVTM, CDR2 ANQGSEA. The CDR3 totals 13 residues. The J segment lost 7 bases and the V segment lost 3 bases, leaving 4 bases of the junction unmatched. The CDR3 DNA reads TGCAGCGTTGAGGGGACAGGGACGAATGAGCAGTTCTTC. Translation: CSVEGTGTNEQFF.

The chain is built from TRBV14 and TRBJ2-1; TRBD1 matches 10 bases. From germline, CDR1 is SGHDN and CDR2 FVKESK. The CDR3 is 15 amino acids. V dropped 0 bases and J dropped 11; count of bases not matched to a gene: 7. CDR3 residues: CASSQELRTGGQQFF. CDR3 in DNA: TGTGCCAGCAGCCAAGAGCTTAGGACAGGGGGTCAGCAGTTCTTC. Full variable domain (rest looked up from reference TRBV14 and TRBJ2-1): EAGVTQFPSHSVIEKGQTVTLRCDPISGHDNLYWYRRVMGKEIKFLLHFVKESKQDESGMPNNRFLAERTGGTYSTLKVQPAELEDSGVYFCASSQELRTGGQQFFGPGTRLTVL.

In its sample, this clonotype was seen a few times. The rearrangement links TRBV6-1 to TRBJ2-7; 9 bases map to TRBD1. The germline gives CDR1 MNHNS, CDR2 SASEGT. The length of the CDR3 is 13 residues. V shed 9 bases and J 5 bases; nucleotides not matched to a gene: 8. The CDR3 is CASIGQGTHEQYF. In nucleotides, the CDR3 is TGTGCCAGTATCGGACAGGGGACCCACGAGCAGTACTTC.

A note on this clonotype: This may be a read error: a much more frequent sequence differs by one nucleotide. The chain couples TRBV29-1 to TRBJ2-6; D is perhaps TRBD1 (6 bases). The CDR3 is 15 residues long. Germline-derived CDR1 and CDR2 are SQVTM and ANQGSEA. The CDR3 is CSVHHRDRGANVRTF. CDR3 bases: TGCAGCGTACATCACAGGGATCGTGGGGCCAACGTCCGGACTTTC.

The J gene is TRBJ2-1, the V gene TRBV24-1, with D possibly TRBD1 on 5 matching bases. The length of the CDR3 is 13 residues. Trimming pared 2 bases from V and 6 bases from J, leaving 7 bases between. CDR1 is KGHDR, CDR2 SFDVKD, per germline. The CDR3 DNA follows: TGTGCCACCAGTGATTCAGACAGCAATGAGCAGTTCTTC. This gives the protein CATSDSDSNEQFF.

The chain carries TRBV6-2 or TRBV6-3 and TRBJ2-6, with D perhaps matching TRBD2 (7 bases). Germline V gene sequence: CDR1 MNHEY, CDR2 SVGEGT. V was cut by 6 bases and J by 0 bases, with 33 bases left in between. The CDR3 has 23 amino acids. CDR3 region: CASSQRGRGGLLLHGSGANVLTF. DNA for the CDR3: TGTGCCAGCAGCCAAAGGGGGAGGGGGGGGCTCCTTCTTCACGGCTCTGGGGCCAACGTCCTGACTTTC.

The CDR3 sequence is CSAGGAGYANTEAFF. CDR3 DNA: TGCAGTGCGGGGGGTGCCGGCTATGCCAACACTGAAGCTTTCTTT. The chain carries TRBV20-1 and TRBJ1-1, with D maybe TRBD1 (5 bases). From germline, CDR1 is DFQATT and CDR2 SNEGSKA (reference sequence). Trimming stripped 6 bases from V and 2 bases from J, with 19 bases between. This CDR3 has 15 residues.

This clonotype occurred a few times. The chain combines TRBV3-1 with TRBJ1-2, with 9 bases matching TRBD1. Unmatched junction bases numbered 6, after V lost 10 bases and J lost 3 bases. There are 13 residues in the CDR3. The germline V gene encodes CDR1 LGHDT and CDR2 YNNKEL (reference sequence). The DNA of the CDR3 is TGTGCCATCGACAGGGGGGGTTACTATGGCTACACCTTC. The encoded protein is CAIDRGGYYGYTF. The full variable domain, rest sourced from reference TRBV3-1 and TRBJ1-2, is DTAVSQTPKYLVTQMGNDKSIKCEQNLGHDTMYWYKQDSKKFLKIMFSYNNKELIINETVPNRFSPKSPDKAHLNLHINSLELGDSAVYFCAIDRGGYYGYTFGSGTRLTVV.

This chain joins TRBV19 and TRBJ1-1; D ambiguous. The germline V gene has CDR1 LNHDA and CDR2 SQIVND (reference sequence). The CDR3 consists of 13 residues. The V and J ends lost 3 bases and 1 base respectively, with 6 bases between them. CDR3 sequence: CASSIERNTEAFF. The CDR3, as DNA: TGTGCCAGTAGTATTGAGAGGAACACTGAAGCTTTCTTT.

The chain combines TRBV12-3 or TRBV12-4 with TRBJ2-4; 7 bases agree with TRBD1. The DNA end lines up better with TRBJ2-5; the J call may be wrong. The CDR3 has 15 residues. CDR3 region: CASSRGRGIAETQYF. Here the CDR3 DNA reads TGTGCCAGCAGTAGGGGGCGAGGGATCGCAGAGACCCAGTACTTC.

This chain uses TRBV6-1 with TRBJ2-2; D unclear. V was trimmed by 1 base and J by 4 bases, leaving 19 bases between them. CDR3 length: 18 amino acids. Germline V gives CDR1 MNHNS, CDR2 SASEGT. CDR3 sequence (DNA): TGTGCCAGCAGTGAAGAGGTAGTGAGCCACCGAGGCACCGGGGAGCTGTTTTTT. Protein: CASSEEVVSHRGTGELFF.

The chain couples TRBV5-1 to TRBJ1-4, with D possibly matching TRBD1 (5 bases). Trimming removed 1 base from V and 8 bases from J, with 15 bases in between. CDR1 and CDR2 (germline): SGHRS, YFSETQ. The CDR3 loop spans 15 amino acids. CDR3: CASSLFGRRGEKLFF. Written as DNA, the CDR3 is TGCGCCAGCAGCTTGTTTGGGCGACGGGGGGAAAAACTGTTTTTT. The full variable domain, in which reference TRBV5-1 and TRBJ1-4 provide the parts outside the CDR3, is KAGVTQTPRYLIKTRGQQVTLSCSPISGHRSVSWYQQTPGQGLQFLFEYFSETQRNKGNFPGRFSGRQFSNSRSEMNVSTLELGDSALYLCASSLFGRRGEKLFFGSGTQLSVL.

CDR3 sequence (DNA): TGCAGCGTTGTAACATCCGGAACAGGGTGGACCTACACCTTC. Its protein is CSVVTSGTGWTYTF. The chain carries TRBV29-1 and TRBJ1-2; tentatively, D is TRBD1 (6 bases). The germline V and J ends were trimmed by 4 bases and 10 bases, with 22 bases remaining between them. CDR3 length: 14 residues. Germline values: CDR1 SQVTM, CDR2 ANQGSEA. Full variable domain (missing parts from reference TRBV29-1 and TRBJ1-2): SAVISQKPSRDICQRGTSLTIQCQVDSQVTMMFWYRQQPGQSLTLIATANQGSEATYESGFVIDKFPISRPNLTFSTLTVSNMSPEDSSIYLCSVVTSGTGWTYTFGSGTRLTVV.

The rearrangement joins TRBV15 to TRBJ2-5, with 11 nucleotides matching TRBD2. Germline CDR1 and CDR2: LNHNV and YYDKDF (reference sequence). V shed 8 bases, J shed 4 bases, and the junction held 3 bases outside the gene matches. CDR3 length: 13 amino acids. The CDR3 DNA follows: TGTGCCACCCTACTAGCGGGGGTAGAGACCCAGTACTTC. Protein product: CATLLAGVETQYF. Using reference TRBV15 and TRBJ2-5 for the parts outside the CDR3, the full variable domain is DAMVIQNPRYQVTQFGKPVTLSCSQTLNHNVMYWYQQKSSQAPKLLFHYYDKDFNNEADTPDNFQSRRPNTSFCFLDIRSPGLGDTAMYLCATLLAGVETQYFGPGTRLLVL.

This clonotype was found many times. This chain uses TRBV6-5 with TRBJ1-2; maybe TRBD1 (6 bases). The CDR3 spans 14 residues. Trimming left V 1 base short and J 6 bases short, with 12 bases between. The germline V gene has CDR1 MNHEY and CDR2 SVGAGI. The CDR3 loop is CASSYYGGEDGYTF. The CDR3 coding sequence is TGTGCCAGCAGTTACTATGGGGGCGAGGATGGCTACACCTTC.

This chain joins TRBV14 and TRBJ1-1; D is ambiguous. This CDR3 comprises 16 residues. V dropped 1 base and J dropped 7 bases, with 19 bases sitting between them. Germline V gene sequence: CDR1 SGHDN, CDR2 FVKESK. The CDR3 DNA reads as TGTGCCAGCAGCCAAGTGTTGGCCGGGCCCGTGAGTGAAGCTTTCTTT. Amino acids: CASSQVLAGPVSEAFF.

The chain combines TRBV20-1 with TRBJ2-1; 8 positions agree with TRBD1. Germline lookup yields CDR1 DFQATT and CDR2 SNEGSKA (reference sequence). J lost 7 bases, V lost 7 bases, and 18 bases had no gene match. The CDR3 loop spans 16 amino acids. The CDR3 nucleotides read TGCAGTGTTGGGGATGGCCGACAGGGGACGGGGAATGAGCAGTTCTTC. Translating it yields CSVGDGRQGTGNEQFF.

This clonotype was detected a few times. This rearrangement joins TRBV12-3 or TRBV12-4 to TRBJ2-6, with D perhaps TRBD1 (5 bases). The CDR3 length is 18 residues. V lost 3 bases to trimming and J lost 1 base, with 16 bases between them. CDR3 coding DNA: TGTGCCAGCAGTTTTGTTTTCAGGGTTATATCTGGGGCCAACGTCCTGACTTTC. Translation gives CASSFVFRVISGANVLTF.

This clonotype was counted ten times or more. CDR3 nucleotides: TGCAGTGCCTCTGGCGGGGGTGTCGCAAGCAATGAGCAGTTCTTC. This encodes CSASGGGVASNEQFF. The chain couples TRBV20-1 to TRBJ2-1; 7 nucleotides line up with TRBD2. The germline CDR1 and CDR2 sequences are DFQATT and SNEGSKA (reference sequence). The CDR3 runs 15 residues. V lost 6 bases, J lost 6 bases, and 14 bases stayed unmatched.

This chain joins TRBV29-1 and TRBJ2-3, with a possible D match to TRBD2 (6 bases). The CDR3 loop spans 15 amino acids. In germline, CDR1 is SQVTM, CDR2 ANQGSEA. V lost 7 bases and J lost 2, with 19 bases in between. DNA for the CDR3: TGCAGCGGGGCCCCGGACTACCCATTCACAGATACGCAGTATTTT. It is translated as CSGAPDYPFTDTQYF.

This clonotype was seen at least ten times. V is TRBV6-6 and J is TRBJ2-7, with D unresolved. The CDR3 contains 13 residues. V gave up 0 bases and J gave up 6 bases, with 9 bases separating them. The V gene's germline CDR1 is MNHNY and CDR2 SVGAGI (reference sequence). The CDR3 DNA is TGTGCCAGCAGTTACTCCCAGATGAGCGAGCAGTACTTC. Protein: CASSYSQMSEQYF.

The chain is built from TRBV14 and TRBJ2-7, with D unclear. CDR1 is SGHDN, CDR2 FVKESK, per germline. This CDR3 is 12 amino acids long. Deletions cut 2 bases from V and 4 bases from J, with 6 bases between. CDR3 in amino acids: CASSQTNYEQYF. CDR3 DNA: TGTGCCAGCAGCCAAACTAATTACGAGCAGTACTTC.

The V gene is TRBV20-1, the J gene TRBJ2-7, with D perhaps TRBD2 (5 bases). CDR1 and CDR2 from the germline V gene are DFQATT and SNEGSKA (reference sequence). V was clipped by 0 bases and J by 3 bases, with 18 bases between them. The CDR3 extends over 16 amino acids. This chain's CDR3 is CSARDLGKGVGYEQYF. The DNA for the CDR3 is TGCAGTGCTAGAGATCTGGGGAAGGGAGTCGGCTACGAGCAGTACTTC.